Presented here are 10 T cell receptor beta chains from one specimen sequenced in a study of T cells after yellow fever vaccination (dated by TCRdb to between 2018 and 2021). Read against the paper, the sample's treatment or condition label means: live attenuated yellow fever vaccine strain. The library came from 5' RACE. Sequencing used an Illumina HiSeq 2500. TCRdb reanalyzed the raw reads on its own, using fastp at Q25 for trimming and MiXCR for clone calling, and kept in-frame beta chains. Each record represents a unique CDR3 protein, reported with the most common genes and DNA among its rows. A total of fewer than 450,000 distinct CDR3 sequences appear in this sample, around a tenth of them only once. The ten largest account for more than 15% of the sample. Material: PBMCs, obtained on the day of the first yellow fever vaccination. The receptor source for this set is a man between 18 and 29 years old who received the YFV17D yellow fever vaccine.

This sequence joins TRBV7-2 and TRBJ1-5; 11 bases map to TRBD1. Germline values: CDR1 SGHTA, CDR2 FQGNSA. With V trimmed by 5 bases and J by 3 bases, 3 bases remained unmatched. This CDR3 spans 15 amino acids. The CDR3 is CASSRDRGINQPQHF. The CDR3 coding sequence is TGTGCCAGCAGCAGGGACAGGGGGATCAATCAGCCCCAGCATTTT.

The rearrangement joins TRBV29-1 to TRBJ2-5; a weak D match, TRBD1 (6 bases). The CDR3 has 12 amino acids. V was trimmed by 8 bases and J by 3 bases, leaving 13 bases between them. Germline loops: CDR1 SQVTM, CDR2 ANQGSEA. DNA for the CDR3: TGCAGCTCGACAGGTAGCGAAGAGACCCAGTACTTC. This translates into CSSTGSEETQYF.

This clonotype was seen many times. The rearrangement uses TRBV5-4 and TRBJ2-1; 7 nucleotides line up with TRBD1. Germline loops: CDR1 SGHNT, CDR2 YYREEE (reference sequence). Germline trimming cut 4 bases from V and 4 bases from J; bases unmatched to any gene: 5. The CDR3 is 14 residues long. The CDR3 sequence: CASSPRDSYNEQFF. In nucleotides, the CDR3 is TGTGCCAGCAGCCCCCGGGACAGTTACAATGAGCAGTTCTTC.

This chain joins TRBV20-1 and TRBJ2-3, with a tentative D call TRBD2 (5 bases). This CDR3 spans 15 amino acids. From germline, CDR1 is DFQATT and CDR2 SNEGSKA (reference sequence). V lost 5 bases and J 0 bases, leaving 15 bases between the germline ends. CDR3 in DNA: TGCAGTGCTCCCACGGCCCGGGGAAGCACAGATACGCAGTATTTT. The encoded protein is CSAPTARGSTDTQYF.

This clonotype was seen a handful of times. The chain links TRBV20-1 to TRBJ1-1; D not certain. CDR3 length: 15 amino acids. Per the germline V gene, CDR1 is DFQATT and CDR2 is SNEGSKA (reference sequence). The V end lost 3 bases, the J end lost 3 bases, and 17 bases lay between the germline ends. The DNA of the CDR3 is TGCAGTGCTAGCCGGGCGGGGAAGGTTGACACTGAAGCTTTCTTT. Translating gives CSASRAGKVDTEAFF.

This clonotype came up a few times. The chain combines TRBV6-1 with TRBJ2-7, with 9 bases identical to TRBD1. Trimming took 7 bases from V and 3 from J; bases not matched to a gene: 7. Germline CDR1 is MNHNS and CDR2 is SASEGT. The CDR3 is 14 residues long. The CDR3 DNA reads TGTGCCAGCAAAGGGACAGGGATTATCTACGAGCAGTACTTC. It specifies CASKGTGIIYEQYF.

The chain couples TRBV5-1 to TRBJ1-2, with D unresolved. Germline V gene lookup returns CDR1 SGHRS and CDR2 YFSETQ. This CDR3 spans 14 amino acids. Trimming took 4 bases from V and 6 from J, leaving 16 bases between them. CDR3 region: CASSKIESSHGYTF. The CDR3 coding sequence is TGCGCCAGCAGCAAAATAGAGTCGAGTCATGGCTACACCTTC.

Turning to this clonotype: Since a much larger clone is just one base distant, this may be a read error. V and J are TRBV11-2 and TRBJ1-3; D gene ambiguous. The ends were cut back, 3 bases at V and 3 bases at J, with 3 bases in the middle. The CDR3 is 12 amino acids. CDR1 SGHAT and CDR2 FQNNGV come from the germline V gene. CDR3 sequence reads: CASSFFGNTIYF. The CDR3 DNA follows: TGTGCCAGCAGCTTCTTTGGAAACACCATATATTTT.

The chain recombines TRBV7-9 with TRBJ1-5; 8 nucleotides match TRBD1. From germline, CDR1 is SEHNR and CDR2 FQNEAQ (reference sequence). The CDR3 consists of 14 residues. V shed 6 bases, J shed 4 bases, and the junction held 5 bases outside the gene matches. CDR3 DNA: TGTGCCAGCAGGCTACAGGGGGAAAATCAGCCCCAGCATTTT. It encodes CASRLQGENQPQHF.

This clonotype occurred a few times. The chain uses TRBV6-1 and TRBJ1-2; no clear D. V lost 0 bases to trimming and J lost 4 bases, with 12 bases between them. In germline, CDR1 is MNHNS, CDR2 SASEGT. This CDR3 is 15 amino acids long. CDR3 nucleotides: TGTGCCAGCAGTGAAGCGTACTCTAGCTCCTATGGCTACACCTTC. This sequence encodes CASSEAYSSSYGYTF.